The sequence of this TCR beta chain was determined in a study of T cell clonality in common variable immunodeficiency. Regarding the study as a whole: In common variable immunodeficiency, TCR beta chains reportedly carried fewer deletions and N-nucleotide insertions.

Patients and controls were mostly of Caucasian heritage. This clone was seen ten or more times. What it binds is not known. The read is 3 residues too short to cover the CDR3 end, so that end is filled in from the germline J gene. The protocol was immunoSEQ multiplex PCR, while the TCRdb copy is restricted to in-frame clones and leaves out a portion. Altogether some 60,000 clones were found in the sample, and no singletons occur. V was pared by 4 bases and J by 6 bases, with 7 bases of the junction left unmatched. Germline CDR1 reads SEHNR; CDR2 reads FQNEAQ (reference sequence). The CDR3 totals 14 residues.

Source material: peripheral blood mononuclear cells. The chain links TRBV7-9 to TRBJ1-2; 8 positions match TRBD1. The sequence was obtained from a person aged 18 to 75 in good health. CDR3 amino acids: CASSSNRGLHGYTF. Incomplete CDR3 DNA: TGTGCCAGCAGCTCAAACAGGGGGTTGCATGGC.